A selection of T cell receptor beta chains follows, all from one sample in a study of long-term antiretroviral therapy in people with HIV. Method: immunoSEQ multiplex PCR; TCRdb's copy keeps in-frame clones and lacks some. The table lists under 30,000 clones, 85% to 95% of them singletons, with around 2.3% in the top ten. The specimen was unsorted PBMCs, collected roughly 5.1 years after starting antiretroviral therapy. Receptor source: a woman between 50 and 59 years old with HIV. CDR3s leave out the opening cysteine and the closing phenylalanine or tryptophan. Fields, in order: V gene, clone size, J gene, CDR3 protein. Some rows mark clone size as missing; the rest say once, few, many or name a class of expanded clone.

TRBV19,-,TRBJ2-1,ASSGLGDANEQF
TRBV19,-,TRBJ2-7,ASSIPGNSYEQY
TRBV28,-,TRBJ1-5,ASSSTRSNQPQH
TRBV27,-,TRBJ1-5,ASSLSWEDQPQH
TRBV5-6,-,TRBJ1-5,ASSFQGSNQPQH
TRBV10-3,-,TRBJ1-1,AISESLSRLGF
TRBV19,once,TRBJ1-1,ATQWGATEAF
TRBV28,-,TRBJ1-2,ASSFWQGWGYT
TRBV5-6,once,TRBJ1-1,ASSPAWATEAF
TRBV19,-,TRBJ2-7,AIRRPGQY
TRBV7-8,-,TRBJ2-3,ASSQGLGDTQY
TRBV6-5,-,TRBJ2-7,ASSYASGVNYEQY
TRBV27,-,TRBJ2-3,ATGTESTDTQY
TRBV28,-,TRBJ2-1,AGKTGGPQDEQF
TRBV5-1,-,TRBJ2-7,ASSFSGTGRYEQY
TRBV7-3,-,TRBJ1-1,ASSSGTADTEAF
TRBV6-5,-,TRBJ2-1,ASSYSSGTYNEQF
TRBV10-3,-,TRBJ2-4,AISGTSGTTNIQY
TRBV5-6,-,TRBJ2-7,ASSLVSGSSYEQY
TRBV19,-,TRBJ1-1,ASSIRESTGQGAF
TRBV7-8,-,TRBJ1-4,ASSYWTDGRGEKLF
TRBV7-9,-,TRBJ2-2,ASSLDSVTGELF
TRBV28,-,TRBJ2-3,ASKSPTSGSTDTQY
TRBV11-2,-,TRBJ2-1,ASSLPGGPYNEQF
TRBV7-9,-,TRBJ1-2,ASSPGQGNGYT
TRBV6-5,-,TRBJ2-1,ASSYGTSGNNEQF
TRBV19,once,TRBJ2-3,ASSWQIGDTQY
TRBV6-1,once,TRBJ2-7,ASLSFYEQY
TRBV6-4,-,TRBJ2-2,ASSEQSGPGELF
TRBV7-9,-,TRBJ2-5,ASSLARTQETQY
TRBV19,-,TRBJ2-1,ASSMWESSYNEQF
TRBV9,-,TRBJ2-1,ASSVVAISEQF
TRBV27,-,TRBJ2-7,ASSPPGLYEQY
TRBV6-5,-,TRBJ1-1,ASAGQPTGAF
TRBV5-1,-,TRBJ1-1,ASKPRDKNTEAF
TRBV6-1,-,TRBJ1-1,AGKLGPKDTEAF
TRBV28,-,TRBJ2-2,ASSLYSGSGTGELF
TRBV28,once,TRBJ1-1,ASTRNTEAF
TRBV5-4,-,TRBJ2-3,ASSLDLDTDTQY
TRBV18,-,TRBJ2-3,ASSPPLTNPTDTQY
TRBV18,once,TRBJ2-7,ASSAGGWDEQY
TRBV7-2,-,TRBJ2-7,ASSLTGFAYEQY
TRBV5-1,-,TRBJ1-1,ASSLQQAGTEAF
TRBV5-1,-,TRBJ2-5,ASSESGNQETQY
TRBV2,-,TRBJ2-5,ASSEALRFKSQETQY
TRBV6-1,once,TRBJ2-3,ASSARTSGGTDTQY
TRBV5-1,-,TRBJ2-3,ASSSAPTSGTDTQY
TRBV28,-,TRBJ1-5,ASSAPGDPNQPQH
TRBV5-5,once,TRBJ2-3,ASSLVHGGTDTQY
TRBV28,-,TRBJ2-3,ASPPPGLAVTDTQY
TRBV12-2,-,TRBJ2-1,ASRLLAGFNEQF
TRBV9,-,TRBJ2-7,ASSVGVTSGIYEQY
TRBV4-3,-,TRBJ1-2,ASSQDGGYGYT
TRBV6-1,-,TRBJ1-2,ASSEAYGGYT
TRBV4-1,-,TRBJ2-5,ASRSETGGKETQY